Below are 29 T cell receptor beta chains sequenced from a single sample in a study of monozygotic twins with cystic fibrosis (dated by TCRdb to about 2021). Libraries were prepared through the immunoSEQ multiplex PCR assay. Not all clones reach the TCRdb copy of this immuneACCESS table, which keeps in-frame sequences only. Checked studies attribute under half of the gap to unresolved V genes and leave the rest unexplained. In all, the sample holds around 10,000 clones, and approximately 96% of those were seen once. The top ten constitute over 0.65% of the sample. The material sequenced was blood. The origin of the receptors is a boy aged 5-17 years with cystic fibrosis.

This clone showed up just once. The CDR3 DNA follows: TGTGCCAGCAGCCTTACCGGGACAGGGGTAAGAGATACGCAGTATTTT. It is translated as CASSLTGTGVRDTQYF. The rearrangement joins TRBV28 to TRBJ2-3; 10 bases line up with TRBD1. CDR1 is MDHEN, CDR2 SYDVKM, per germline. The CDR3 extends over 16 amino acids. V gave up 6 bases and J gave up 5 bases; unmatched junction bases: 11.

The rearrangement links TRBV7-2 to TRBJ1-4, with D possibly matching TRBD1 (6 bases). V lost 5 bases and J 8 bases, leaving 15 bases between the germline ends. CDR1 is SGHTA, CDR2 FQGNSA, per germline. The CDR3 is 14 residues long. CDR3 sequence (DNA): TGTGCCAGCAGCCGCTACAGGGAGGACGAAAAACTGTTTTTT. It translates to CASSRYREDEKLFF.

V gene TRBV7-3 combines with J gene TRBJ1-1; no firm D call. Trimming removed 1 base at V and 1 base at J, with 10 bases between. The CDR3 is 15 amino acids. The germline gives CDR1 SGHTA, CDR2 FQGTGA. This CDR3 reads CASSLNMAGNTEAFF. CDR3 nucleotide sequence: TGTGCCAGCAGCTTAAATATGGCAGGGAACACTGAAGCTTTCTTT. Combining the CDR3 with reference TRBV7-3 and TRBJ1-1 gives the whole variable domain GAGVSQTPSNKVTEKGKYVELRCDPISGHTALYWYRQSLGQGPEFLIYFQGTGAADDSGLPNDRFFAVRPEGSVSTLKIQRTERGDSAVYLCASSLNMAGNTEAFFGQGTRLTVV.

This chain links TRBV5-6 with TRBJ2-7; possible D gene TRBD2, 6 bases. The CDR3 contains 15 residues. Germline CDR1 is SGHDT and CDR2 is YYEEEE. Trimming left V 4 bases short and J 3 bases short, with 17 bases between. The CDR3 DNA sequence: TGTGCCAGCAGCCTTATCGGGACTTACCTCTACGAGCAGTACTTC. Protein sequence: CASSLIGTYLYEQYF.

This chain uses TRBV29-1 with TRBJ2-3; D is perhaps TRBD1 or TRBD2 (5 bases each). Deletions cut 3 bases from V and 1 base from J, with 8 bases between. Germline values: CDR1 SQVTM, CDR2 ANQGSEA. CDR3 length: 13 amino acids. CDR3 sequence: CSVEGVGTDTQYF. In nucleotides, the CDR3 is TGCAGCGTTGAGGGGGTCGGCACAGATACGCAGTATTTT.

V and J are TRBV2 and TRBJ2-2, with D possibly TRBD1 on 6 matching bases. This CDR3 has 14 amino acids. CDR1 and CDR2 (germline): SNHLY, FYNNEI. V lost 5 bases, J lost 8 bases, and 15 bases lay in between. The CDR3, as DNA: TGTGCCAGCAGTAAACTATCAGGGGTGGGGGAGCTGTTTTTT. This translates into CASSKLSGVGELFF.

CDR3 in DNA: TGTGCCAGCAGCTTAGAGGCAGGGAAGCTTAATGAAAAACTGTTTTTT. Translation gives CASSLEAGKLNEKLFF. The chain couples TRBV7-8 to TRBJ1-4, with D possibly matching TRBD1 (5 bases). The V and J ends lost 1 base and 4 bases respectively, with 13 bases between them. The CDR3 is made up of 16 amino acids. Germline CDR1 and CDR2: SGHVS and FQNEAQ.

The chain is built from TRBV5-4 and TRBJ2-5; 7 bases match TRBD2. The CDR3 extends over 15 amino acids. Germline trimming cut 1 base from V and 3 bases from J; bases unmatched to any gene: 6. Germline loops: CDR1 SGHNT, CDR2 YYREEE (reference sequence). The CDR3 here is CASSLWEGVEETQYF. The CDR3, as DNA: TGTGCCAGCAGCTTGTGGGAGGGTGTCGAAGAGACCCAGTACTTC.

Here the CDR3 DNA reads TGTGCCAGCTCACCGAGGGGGGACTCTGGAAACACCATATATTTT. This translates into CASSPRGDSGNTIYF. V is TRBV18 and J is TRBJ1-3; D is perhaps TRBD1 (6 bases). The CDR3 totals 15 residues. The V end lost 3 bases, the J end lost 0 bases, and 9 bases lay between the germline ends. Germline values: CDR1 KGHSH, CDR2 LQKENI.

V usage is TRBV9 and J usage is TRBJ2-5; 7 nucleotides agree with TRBD1. V was pared by 0 bases and J by 2 bases, with 10 bases of the junction left unmatched. Germline values: CDR1 SGDLS, CDR2 YYNGEE. The CDR3 is 17 residues long. The CDR3 sequence: CASSVEVGRGPQETQYF. The CDR3 coding sequence is TGTGCCAGCAGCGTAGAAGTGGGTAGGGGGCCTCAAGAGACCCAGTACTTC.

The chain is built from TRBV14 and TRBJ2-6, with 14 bases aligning to TRBD2. There are 19 residues in the CDR3. Germline CDR1 reads SGHDN; CDR2 reads FVKESK. With V trimmed by 4 bases and J by 2 bases, 7 bases remained unmatched. The CDR3 DNA follows: TGTGCCAGCAGCCGACTAGCGGGGGGGCCTAGGGCTGGGGCCAACGTCCTGACTTTC. Its protein product is CASSRLAGGPRAGANVLTF.

This chain connects TRBV28 to TRBJ1-2; D possibly corresponds to TRBD1 (6 bases). The ends were cut back, 2 bases at V and 4 bases at J, with 11 bases in the middle. The germline V gene has CDR1 MDHEN and CDR2 SYDVKM. This CDR3 region has 14 residues. CDR3 loop: CASSLDRTVYGYTF. In DNA, the CDR3 is TGTGCCAGCAGTTTAGATCGGACAGTCTATGGCTACACCTTC.

The V gene is TRBV21-1, the J gene TRBJ1-3; the table gives TRBD1 as D, unverified against the DNA. TRBV21-1 is a pseudogene. The CDR3 sequence is 15 residues long. The CDR3 sequence is CASSRIRHRPNTIYF. CDR3 in DNA: TGTGCCAGCAGCAGGATCAGACATCGTCCAAACACCATATATTTT.

This chain joins TRBV6-5 and TRBJ2-1, with unresolved D. Germline CDR1 reads MNHEY; CDR2 reads SVGAGI. The length of the CDR3 is 13 residues. V was cut by 4 bases and J by 8 bases, with 12 bases left in between. CDR3 sequence reads: CASSWKRVHEQFF. Written as DNA, the CDR3 is TGTGCCAGCAGTTGGAAAAGGGTGCATGAGCAGTTCTTC.

V gene TRBV9 combines with J gene TRBJ1-3; D is undetermined. Germline CDR1 SGDLS, CDR2 YYNGEE. Trimming stripped 3 bases from V and 3 bases from J, with 10 bases between. The CDR3 extends over 14 amino acids. This CDR3 is CASSARDNGNTIYF. The CDR3 DNA reads TGTGCCAGCAGCGCCCGGGATAATGGAAACACCATATATTTT.

V usage is TRBV4-1 and J usage is TRBJ1-2, with D possibly being TRBD1 (5 bases). This CDR3 is built from 13 residues. CDR1 is MGHRA and CDR2 is YSYEKL in the germline V gene. Trimming removed 1 base from V and 8 bases from J, with 11 bases in between. The CDR3 protein is CASSQVGTGGYTF. In nucleotides, the CDR3 is TGCGCCAGCAGCCAAGTGGGGACGGGGGGCTACACCTTC.

The gene calls are TRBV7-9 and TRBJ1-5; TRBD1 matches 7 bases. CDR1 and CDR2 from the germline V gene are SEHNR and FQNEAQ (reference sequence). Trimming removed 5 bases from V and 4 bases from J; junction bases left unmatched: 8. This CDR3 spans 15 amino acids. This CDR3 reads CASSEGQFTNQPQHF. The CDR3 bases are TGTGCCAGCAGCGAGGGACAGTTCACAAATCAGCCCCAGCATTTT.

The chain combines TRBV4-3 with TRBJ2-1; 7 bases map to TRBD2. Trimming at V came to 1 base and at J to 7 bases, leaving 22 bases not matched to a gene. Germline V gene lookup returns CDR1 LGHNA and CDR2 YSLEER. The CDR3 sequence is 20 residues long. The CDR3: CASSQGLPGTWTRGRNEQFF. CDR3 nucleotide sequence: TGCGCCAGCAGCCAAGGGTTGCCCGGGACCTGGACTAGGGGTAGGAATGAGCAGTTCTTC.

The J gene is TRBJ2-7, the V gene TRBV19, with 15 bases matching TRBD2. Looked up from germline, CDR1 is LNHDA and CDR2 is SQIVND (reference sequence). With 7 bases clipped from V and 8 bases from J, the junction kept 12 bases outside the gene matches. The CDR3 is 16 amino acids. The CDR3 DNA reads TGTGCCAGTACTTCCGGGACTAGCGGGAGGATAGGGCAGCAGTACTTC. Its protein product is CASTSGTSGRIGQQYF.

This chain joins TRBV29-1 and TRBJ1-1, with TRBD1 matching over 7 bases. The CDR3 totals 14 residues. After removal of 5 bases from V and 1 base from J, the junction contained 7 bases not matched to a gene. The germline V gene encodes CDR1 SQVTM and CDR2 ANQGSEA. The CDR3 DNA reads TGCAGCGTTCGATTAAACAGGGGGAACACTGAAGCTTTCTTT. Its translation: CSVRLNRGNTEAFF.

V is TRBV27 and J is TRBJ2-5; D remains ambiguous. The germline gives CDR1 MNHEY, CDR2 SMNVEV (reference sequence). The ends were cut back, 6 bases at V and 1 base at J, with 15 bases in the middle. This CDR3 has 15 residues. The CDR3 sequence: CASSPPRAIQETQYF. The CDR3 DNA sequence: TGTGCCAGCAGCCCCCCCCGCGCCATCCAAGAGACCCAGTACTTC.

The rearrangement uses TRBV4-3 and TRBJ1-1; no clear D. Germline V gives CDR1 LGHNA, CDR2 YSLEER. Trimming removed 0 bases at V and 3 bases at J, with 11 bases between. This CDR3 has 15 residues. The CDR3 loop reads CASSQEYRGYTEAFF. CDR3 nucleotides: TGCGCCAGCAGCCAAGAATATCGGGGTTACACTGAAGCTTTCTTT.

This chain links TRBV30 with TRBJ1-6; no clear D. The V end lost 1 base, the J end lost 0 bases, and 13 bases lay between the germline ends. Germline V gene lookup returns CDR1 GTSNPN and CDR2 SVGIG (reference sequence). This CDR3 has 17 residues. The CDR3 nucleotides read TGTGCCTGGAGTGGAGGTCCCCTTAACTCCTATAATTCACCCCTCCACTTT. Translation gives CAWSGGPLNSYNSPLHF.

The rearrangement uses TRBV19 and TRBJ2-1; 11 nucleotides align to TRBD1. The germline V gene has CDR1 LNHDA and CDR2 SQIVND (reference sequence). The CDR3 is 15 amino acids. V lost 8 bases and J lost 5; bases outside the gene matches: 8. The CDR3 nucleotides read TGTGCCAGTCGGGATGGGACAGGGGGTAACAATGAGCAGTTCTTC. This translates into CASRDGTGGNNEQFF. The entire variable domain, with the rest obtained from reference TRBV19 and TRBJ2-1, is as follows: DGGITQSPKYLFRKEGQNVTLSCEQNLNHDAMYWYRQDPGQGLRLIYYSQIVNDFQKGDIAEGYSVSREKKESFPLTVTSAQKNPTAFYLCASRDGTGGNNEQFFGPGTRLTVL.

The chain joins TRBV19 to TRBJ2-3; D uncertain. Deletions cut 5 bases from V and 5 bases from J, with 14 bases between. The germline V gene encodes CDR1 LNHDA and CDR2 SQIVND (reference sequence). The CDR3 is 14 amino acids. The CDR3 is CASSPLVEGDTQYF. For the CDR3, the DNA is TGTGCCAGTAGTCCACTCGTCGAAGGAGATACGCAGTATTTT. The full variable domain, with the rest looked up from reference TRBV19 and TRBJ2-3, is DGGITQSPKYLFRKEGQNVTLSCEQNLNHDAMYWYRQDPGQGLRLIYYSQIVNDFQKGDIAEGYSVSREKKESFPLTVTSAQKNPTAFYLCASSPLVEGDTQYFGPGTRLTVL.

The chain couples TRBV19 to TRBJ2-7; D may be TRBD1 (6 bases). Trimming removed 0 bases from V and 5 bases from J, with 14 bases in between. The CDR3 runs 15 residues. Germline-derived CDR1 and CDR2 are LNHDA and SQIVND (reference sequence). CDR3 coding DNA: TGTGCCAGTAGTATAGACAGACAGGCGGCCAACGAGCAGTACTTC. Translating it yields CASSIDRQAANEQYF.

The chain uses TRBV7-3 and TRBJ2-5; no firm D call. Germline values: CDR1 SGHTA, CDR2 FQGTGA. Deletions cut 0 bases from V and 0 bases from J, with 5 bases between. CDR3 length equals 14 residues. DNA for the CDR3: TGTGCCAGCAGCTTAACTGGCTACCAAGAGACCCAGTACTTC. This sequence encodes CASSLTGYQETQYF.

V gene TRBV10-1 combines with J gene TRBJ1-6, with D perhaps matching TRBD1 (5 bases). There are 15 residues in the CDR3. Germline V lookup: CDR1 WNHNN, CDR2 SYGVQD (reference sequence). V was trimmed by 6 bases and J by 9 bases, leaving 18 bases between them. CDR3 region: CASRGPKVLGSPLHF. The CDR3 nucleotides are TGCGCCAGCAGGGGACCGAAGGTATTGGGTTCACCCCTCCACTTT.

The gene calls are TRBV7-6 and TRBJ2-3; D possibly matches TRBD1 or TRBD2 (5 bases each). Germline CDR1 is SGHVS and CDR2 is FNYEAQ. This CDR3 is 16 amino acids long. The V end was cut by 6 bases, the J end by 4 bases, with 20 bases between. CDR3 coding DNA: TGTGCCAGCAGACGAAAGCCGGGGCCTGGCTCAGATACGCAGTATTTT. Amino acid sequence: CASRRKPGPGSDTQYF.